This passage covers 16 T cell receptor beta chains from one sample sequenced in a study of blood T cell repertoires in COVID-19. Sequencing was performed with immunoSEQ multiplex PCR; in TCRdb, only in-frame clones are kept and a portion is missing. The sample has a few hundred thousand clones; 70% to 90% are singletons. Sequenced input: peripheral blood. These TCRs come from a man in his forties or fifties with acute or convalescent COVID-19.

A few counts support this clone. The CDR3 sequence: CASSFDSYGYTF. The CDR3 nucleotides read TGTGCCAGCAGCTTCGACTCCTATGGCTACACCTTC. The chain recombines TRBV5-4 with TRBJ1-2; unclear D gene. Germline assignment: CDR1 SGHNT and CDR2 YYREEE (reference sequence). The CDR3 sequence is 12 residues long. V shed 2 bases and J shed 4 bases, with 6 bases lying between them.

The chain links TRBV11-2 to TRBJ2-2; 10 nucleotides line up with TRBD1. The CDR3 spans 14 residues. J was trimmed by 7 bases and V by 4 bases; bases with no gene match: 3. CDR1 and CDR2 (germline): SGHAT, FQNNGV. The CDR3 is CASSWDRGNGELFF. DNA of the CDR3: TGTGCCAGCAGCTGGGACAGGGGCAACGGGGAGCTGTTTTTT.

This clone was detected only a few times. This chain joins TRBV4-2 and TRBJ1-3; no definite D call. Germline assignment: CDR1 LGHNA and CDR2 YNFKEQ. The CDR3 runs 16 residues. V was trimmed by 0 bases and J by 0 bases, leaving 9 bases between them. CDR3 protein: CASSQDTGSSGNTIYF. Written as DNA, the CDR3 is TGTGCCAGCAGCCAAGATACCGGGAGCTCTGGAAACACCATATATTTT.

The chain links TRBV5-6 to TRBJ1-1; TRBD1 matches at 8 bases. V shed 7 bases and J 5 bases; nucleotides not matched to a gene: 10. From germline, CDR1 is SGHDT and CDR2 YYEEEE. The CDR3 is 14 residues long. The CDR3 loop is CASYRTGIWTEAFF. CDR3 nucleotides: TGTGCCAGCTACCGGACAGGGATATGGACTGAAGCTTTCTTT.

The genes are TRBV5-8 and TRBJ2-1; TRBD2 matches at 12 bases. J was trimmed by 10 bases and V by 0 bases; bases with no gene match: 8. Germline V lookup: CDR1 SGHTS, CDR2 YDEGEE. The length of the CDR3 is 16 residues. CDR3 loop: CASSLALAGGPREQFF. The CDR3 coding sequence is TGTGCCAGCAGCTTGGCACTAGCGGGGGGCCCACGGGAGCAGTTCTTC.

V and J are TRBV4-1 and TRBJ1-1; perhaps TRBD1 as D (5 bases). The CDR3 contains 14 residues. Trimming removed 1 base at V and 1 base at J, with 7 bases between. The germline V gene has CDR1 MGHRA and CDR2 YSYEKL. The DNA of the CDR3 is TGCGCCAGCAGCCAAGTAGGGGCGAACACTGAAGCTTTCTTT. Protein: CASSQVGANTEAFF.

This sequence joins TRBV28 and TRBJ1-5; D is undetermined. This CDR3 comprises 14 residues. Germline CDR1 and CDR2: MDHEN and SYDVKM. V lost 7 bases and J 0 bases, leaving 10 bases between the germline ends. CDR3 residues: CASIQEYSNQPQHF. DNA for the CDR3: TGTGCCAGCATACAAGAATATAGCAATCAGCCCCAGCATTTT.

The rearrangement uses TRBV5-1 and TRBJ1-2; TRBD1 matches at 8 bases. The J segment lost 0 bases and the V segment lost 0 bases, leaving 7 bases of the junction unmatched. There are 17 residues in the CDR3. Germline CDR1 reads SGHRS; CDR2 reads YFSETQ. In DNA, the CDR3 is TGCGCCAGCAGCTTGGTGGTTGGGACAGGAGCTAACTATGGCTACACCTTC. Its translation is CASSLVVGTGANYGYTF.

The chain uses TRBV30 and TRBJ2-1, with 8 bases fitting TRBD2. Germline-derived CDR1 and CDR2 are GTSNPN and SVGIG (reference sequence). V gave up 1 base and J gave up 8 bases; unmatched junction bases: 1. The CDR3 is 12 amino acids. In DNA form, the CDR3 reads TGTGCCTGGAGTGCGGGAGGGCATGAGCAGTTCTTC. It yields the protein CAWSAGGHEQFF.

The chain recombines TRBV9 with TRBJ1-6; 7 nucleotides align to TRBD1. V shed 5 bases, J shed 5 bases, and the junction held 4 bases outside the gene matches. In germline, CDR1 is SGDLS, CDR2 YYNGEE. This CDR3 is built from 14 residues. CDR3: CASSRTGDNSPLHF. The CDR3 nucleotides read TGTGCCAGCAGTAGAACAGGGGATAATTCACCCCTCCACTTT.

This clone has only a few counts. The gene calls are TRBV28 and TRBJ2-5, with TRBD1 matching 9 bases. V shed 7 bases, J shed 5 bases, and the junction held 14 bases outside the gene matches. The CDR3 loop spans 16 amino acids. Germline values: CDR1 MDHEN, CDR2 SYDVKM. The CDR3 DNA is TGTGCCAGCACCGGCCCGGGACAGGGAATTTTGGAGACCCAGTACTTC. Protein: CASTGPGQGILETQYF.

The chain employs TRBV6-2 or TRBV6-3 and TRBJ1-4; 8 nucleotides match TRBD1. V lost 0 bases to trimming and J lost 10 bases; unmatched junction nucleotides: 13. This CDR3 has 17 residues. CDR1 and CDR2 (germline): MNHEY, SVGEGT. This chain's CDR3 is CASSYSRGLTPLAKLFF. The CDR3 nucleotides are TGTGCCAGCAGTTACTCCAGGGGGCTCACACCCCTGGCAAAACTGTTTTTT.

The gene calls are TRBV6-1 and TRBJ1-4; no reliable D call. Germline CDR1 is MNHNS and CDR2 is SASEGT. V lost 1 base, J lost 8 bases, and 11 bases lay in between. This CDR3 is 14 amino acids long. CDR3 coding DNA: TGTGCCAGCAGTGAAGGCGGGGTAGCCGAAAAACTGTTTTTT. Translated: CASSEGGVAEKLFF.

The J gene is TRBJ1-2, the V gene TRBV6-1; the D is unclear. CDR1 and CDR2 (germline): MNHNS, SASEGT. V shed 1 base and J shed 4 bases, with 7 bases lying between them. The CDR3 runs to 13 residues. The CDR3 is CASSEGRSYGYTF. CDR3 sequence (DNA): TGTGCCAGCAGTGAAGGCAGGTCCTATGGCTACACCTTC.

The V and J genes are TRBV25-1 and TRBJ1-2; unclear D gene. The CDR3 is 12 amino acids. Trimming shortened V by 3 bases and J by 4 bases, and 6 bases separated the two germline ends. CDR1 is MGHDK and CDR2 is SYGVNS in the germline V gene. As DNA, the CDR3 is TGTGCCAGCAGTGATTTGGCCTATGGCTACACCTTC. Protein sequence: CASSDLAYGYTF.

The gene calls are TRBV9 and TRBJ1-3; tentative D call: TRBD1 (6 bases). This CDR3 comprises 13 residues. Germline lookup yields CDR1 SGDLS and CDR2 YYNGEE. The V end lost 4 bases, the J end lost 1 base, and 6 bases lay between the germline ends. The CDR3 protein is CASSQGSGNTIYF. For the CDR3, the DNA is TGTGCCAGCAGCCAGGGGTCTGGAAACACCATATATTTT. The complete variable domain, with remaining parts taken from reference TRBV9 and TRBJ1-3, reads DSGVTQTPKHLITATGQRVTLRCSPRSGDLSVYWYQQSLDQGLQFLIQYYNGEERAKGNILERFSAQQFPDLHSELNLSSLELGDSALYFCASSQGSGNTIYFGEGSWLTVV.